This entry is about one T cell receptor (beta chain). Clones were sequenced by immunoSEQ multiplex PCR, and TCRdb holds only the in-frame ones, with some missing. Of some 1,600,000 clones in the sample, under 99% were seen once. This specimen belongs to a study of shared clonotypes between healthy human individuals. The clonotype comes from a man aged 25 to 40 in good health. Sequenced: naive CD4+ T cells sorted from blood. Subset reported: CD45RA+ positively selected.

CDR3 in DNA: TGCGCCAGCAGCCGCTACCGGGACCCTGGGGATGAGCAGTTCTTC. Its protein product is CASSRYRDPGDEQFF. The V call is TRBV4-1, the J call TRBJ2-1; either TRBD1 or TRBD2 may fit D (5 bases each). Germline V gives CDR1 MGHRA, CDR2 YSYEKL. The CDR3 has 15 residues. V lost 4 bases and J 8 bases, leaving 18 bases between the germline ends.